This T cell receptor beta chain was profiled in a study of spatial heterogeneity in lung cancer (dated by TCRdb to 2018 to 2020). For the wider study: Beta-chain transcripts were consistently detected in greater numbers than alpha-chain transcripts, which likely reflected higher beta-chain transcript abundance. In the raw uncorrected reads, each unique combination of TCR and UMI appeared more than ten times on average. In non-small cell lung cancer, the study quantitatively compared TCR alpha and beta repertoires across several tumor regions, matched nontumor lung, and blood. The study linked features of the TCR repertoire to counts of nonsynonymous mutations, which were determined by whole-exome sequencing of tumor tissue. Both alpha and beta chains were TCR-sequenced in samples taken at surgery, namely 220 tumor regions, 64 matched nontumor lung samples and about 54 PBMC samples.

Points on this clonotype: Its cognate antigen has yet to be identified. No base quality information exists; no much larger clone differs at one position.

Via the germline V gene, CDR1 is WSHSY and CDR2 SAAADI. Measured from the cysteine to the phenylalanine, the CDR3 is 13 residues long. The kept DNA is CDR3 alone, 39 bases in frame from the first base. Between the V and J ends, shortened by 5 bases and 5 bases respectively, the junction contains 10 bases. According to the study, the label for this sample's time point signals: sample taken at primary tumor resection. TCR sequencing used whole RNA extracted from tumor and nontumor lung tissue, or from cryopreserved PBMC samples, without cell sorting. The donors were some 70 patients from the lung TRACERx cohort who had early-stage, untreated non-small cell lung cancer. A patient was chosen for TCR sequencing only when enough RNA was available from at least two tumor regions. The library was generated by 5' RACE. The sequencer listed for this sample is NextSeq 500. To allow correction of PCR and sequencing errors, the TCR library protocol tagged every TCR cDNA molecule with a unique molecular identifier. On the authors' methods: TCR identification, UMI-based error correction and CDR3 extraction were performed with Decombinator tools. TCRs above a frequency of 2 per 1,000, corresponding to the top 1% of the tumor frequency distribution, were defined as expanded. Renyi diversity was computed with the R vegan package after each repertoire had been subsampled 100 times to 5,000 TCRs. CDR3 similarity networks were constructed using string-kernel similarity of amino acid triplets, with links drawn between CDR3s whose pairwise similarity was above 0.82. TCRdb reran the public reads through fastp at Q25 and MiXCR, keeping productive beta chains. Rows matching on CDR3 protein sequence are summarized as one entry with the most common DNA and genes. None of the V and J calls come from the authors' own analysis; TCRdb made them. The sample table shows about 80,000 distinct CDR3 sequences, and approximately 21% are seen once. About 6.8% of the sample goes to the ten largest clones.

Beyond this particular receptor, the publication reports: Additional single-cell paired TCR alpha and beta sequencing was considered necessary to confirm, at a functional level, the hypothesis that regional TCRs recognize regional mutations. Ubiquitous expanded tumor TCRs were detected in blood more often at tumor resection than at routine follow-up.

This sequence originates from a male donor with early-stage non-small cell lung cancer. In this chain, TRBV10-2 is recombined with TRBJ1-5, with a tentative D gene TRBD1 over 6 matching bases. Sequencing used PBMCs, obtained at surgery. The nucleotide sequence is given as TGCGCCAGCAGTTTACAGGGCCATCAGCCCCAGCATTTT. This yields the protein CASSLQGHQPQHF.